Listed here are 5 T cell receptor beta chains from one sample, sequenced in a study of control samples from healthy donors and cancer patients. The data were produced by immunoSEQ multiplex PCR, yet TCRdb's version contains in-frame clones alone and is incomplete. This table holds 95,000 to 110,000 clones, roughly 89% found once. Specimen: PBMCs. These receptors were collected from a man in his sixties with lung cancer.

The chain couples TRBV29-1 to TRBJ2-1; 13 bases agree with TRBD2. The CDR3 has 16 residues. The V and J ends lost 4 bases and 6 bases, in that order; junction bases with no gene match: 9. Germline lookup yields CDR1 SQVTM and CDR2 ANQGSEA. This CDR3 reads CSVGFTTSGGANEQFF. CDR3 sequence (DNA): TGCAGCGTTGGGTTCACAACTAGCGGGGGGGCCAATGAGCAGTTCTTC.

The chain has TRBV5-1 and TRBJ2-1; 7 positions match TRBD2. J gave up 0 bases and V 6 bases, and 6 bases lay outside the gene matches. The CDR3 length is 15 residues. CDR1 is SGHRS and CDR2 is YFSETQ in the germline V gene. This CDR3 is CASTLAVSSYNEQFF. In nucleotides, the CDR3 is TGCGCCAGCACGCTAGCGGTGAGCTCCTACAATGAGCAGTTCTTC.

This sequence joins TRBV4-1 and TRBJ2-2; TRBD1 might be the D (7 bases). Germline V CDR1 and CDR2: MGHRA, YSYEKL. Trimming took off 4 bases at V and 3 bases at J, with 12 bases between the two ends. The length of the CDR3 is 15 residues. CDR3 coding DNA: TGCGCCAGCAGCCGGGGGGACAGCTACACCGGGGAGCTGTTTTTT. Translation gives CASSRGDSYTGELFF.

The chain uses TRBV5-1 and TRBJ2-3; D gene ambiguous. Trimming removed 4 bases at V and 3 bases at J, with 18 bases between. This CDR3 comprises 16 residues. The germline V gene has CDR1 SGHRS and CDR2 YFSETQ. The CDR3 DNA is TGCGCCAGCAGCGGGCGACGACAAGGGCGAACAGATACGCAGTATTTT. Encoded protein: CASSGRRQGRTDTQYF.

The J gene is TRBJ2-5, the V gene TRBV5-6; possibly TRBD1 for D (5 bases). Trimming took 2 bases from V and 7 from J, leaving 18 bases between them. This CDR3 is 15 amino acids long. The germline CDR1 and CDR2 sequences are SGHDT and YYEEEE. In DNA form, the CDR3 reads TGTGCCAGCAGCTTCTACAGGTCTTCCCCAGGGACCCAGTACTTC. The encoded protein is CASSFYRSSPGTQYF.